This T cell receptor beta chain derives from a study of blood T cells in healthy people across ages. The germline gives CDR1 MDHEN, CDR2 SYDVKM. Trimming at V came to 4 bases and at J to 0 bases, leaving 6 bases not matched to a gene. CDR3 size: 16 residues. The second PCR ran roughly 6 to 11 cycles with a sample-barcoded 5' primer and J-beta primers. A tag from a template-switch adaptor with 12 random nucleotides marked each cDNA molecule. MiXCR, applied by TCRdb to the 5' RACE reads, yields one record per CDR3 protein. The sample lists approximately 800,000 distinct CDR3 sequences, 46% seen once, with 15% to 20% in the top ten.

V usage is TRBV28 and J usage is TRBJ2-1; 7 bases line up with TRBD1. This TCR derives from a man aged 80 or over in good health. Sequencing used blood. The CDR3 region is CASSWTGEGSYNEQFF. The DNA for the CDR3 is TGTGCCAGCAGTTGGACAGGTGAAGGCTCCTACAATGAGCAGTTCTTC.